The entry below describes one TCR beta chain. The data were taken from a study of blood T cell repertoires in COVID-19. The overall study: T cells, B-cell-depleted T cells, or PBMCs supplied cDNA or gDNA.

Participants, about 18 to 90 years old, spanned fewer than 25 US areas. Each exposed participant met a COVID-19 case in the 2 weeks preceding study entry. Only in-frame clones appear in the TCRdb table, and some are missing; sequencing was by immunoSEQ multiplex PCR. This table holds about 240,000 clones, under 90% found once. In germline, CDR1 is SGHTA, CDR2 FQGNSA. Trimming removed 3 bases from V and 4 bases from J; junction bases left unmatched: 6. The CDR3 has 15 amino acids. The receptor's source is a woman in her thirties or forties who had been exposed to COVID-19. The chain joins TRBV7-2 to TRBJ1-1; 9 nucleotides align to TRBD1. The specimen was PBMCs or T cells enriched from blood (not recorded which). DNA for the CDR3: TGTGCCAGCAGCTTCGATTTACAGGGGGCCACTGAAGCTTTCTTT. This sequence encodes CASSFDLQGATEAFF.